This T cell receptor beta chain was obtained from a study of OX40 agonist ivuxolimab in advanced cancers. About the research overall: Three patients responded partially, comprising one with hepatocellular carcinoma and two with cutaneous melanoma.

Assay: immunoSEQ multiplex PCR; the TCRdb copy retains only in-frame clones and omits some. The sample shows around 71,000 clones, approximately 86% of them seen only once. It was autoimmune disease history or systemic immunosuppression that excluded patients. Sequencing was performed on CD4+ or CD8+ T cells sorted from blood, taken in a trial of the OX40 agonist ivuxolimab. The TCR originated in an adult with an advanced solid tumor such as melanoma, head and neck, liver or kidney cancer.

CDR3 DNA: TGTGCCAGCAGCTTGGGCGGGTCTCGGGAGACCCAGTACTTC. Protein product: CASSLGGSRETQYF. This chain links TRBV5-4 with TRBJ2-5, with a possible D match to TRBD2 (5 bases). Trimming took 0 bases from V and 5 from J, leaving 11 bases between them. The CDR3 contains 14 residues. Germline lookup yields CDR1 SGHNT and CDR2 YYREEE (reference sequence).